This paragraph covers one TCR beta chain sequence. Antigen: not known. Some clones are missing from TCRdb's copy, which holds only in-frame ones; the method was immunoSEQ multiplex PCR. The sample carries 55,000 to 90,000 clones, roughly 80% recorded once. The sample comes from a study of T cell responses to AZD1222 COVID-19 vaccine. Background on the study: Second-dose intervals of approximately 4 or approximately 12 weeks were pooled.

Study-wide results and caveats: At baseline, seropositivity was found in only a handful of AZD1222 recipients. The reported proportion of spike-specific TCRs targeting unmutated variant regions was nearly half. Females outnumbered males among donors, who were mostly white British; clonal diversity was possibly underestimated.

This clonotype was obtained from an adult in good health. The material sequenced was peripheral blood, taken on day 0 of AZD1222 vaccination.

This CDR3 reads CSVGRYTEAFF. In nucleotides, the CDR3 is TGCAGCGTTGGTAGGTACACTGAAGCTTTCTTT. The chain joins TRBV29-1 to TRBJ1-1; D is unclear. Germline V CDR1 and CDR2: SQVTM, ANQGSEA. V lost 4 bases, J lost 3 bases, and 6 bases lay in between. CDR3 length: 11 amino acids.